A selection of T cell receptor beta chains follows, all from one sample in a study of molecular identifiers for immune sequencing clone quantification. TCRdb recomputed calls from the PCR reads with MiXCR, one row per CDR3 protein. The sample records some 320,000 distinct CDR3 sequences, about 22% being singletons. Material: naive CD8+ T cells from blood, with Jurkat cell RNA spiked in. The receptors originated from a human donor in good health. Some libraries in this study had Jurkat cell RNA spiked in. Each CDR3 is given with its conserved first and last residue. D genes are given only for firm matches. Clone size is shown for a subset of rows, as once, few, many or a class of expanded clone.

d_call: TRBD2; v_call: TRBV12-3/TRBV12-4; j_call: TRBJ2-3; clone_size: many; cdr3_nt: TGTGCCAGCAGTGTGGGACTAGCGGGAGTCGCAGATACGCAGTATTTT; cdr3_aa: CASSVGLAGVADTQYF
d_call: TRBD2; v_call: TRBV20-1; j_call: TRBJ2-1; clone_size: many; cdr3_nt: TGCAGTGCTAGGACTAGCGGGAGAAATAGGAATGAGCAGTTCTTC; cdr3_aa: CSARTSGRNRNEQFF
d_call: .; v_call: TRBV29-1; j_call: TRBJ2-7; clone_size: many; cdr3_nt: TGCAGCGCCCGAGGGTCAGCTTACGAGCAGTACTTC; cdr3_aa: CSARGSAYEQYF
d_call: TRBD2; v_call: TRBV9; j_call: TRBJ2-3; clone_size: many; cdr3_nt: TGTGCCAGCAGCCAGCACGGGGGGGGCACAGATACGCAGTATTTT; cdr3_aa: CASSQHGGGTDTQYF
d_call: TRBD2; v_call: TRBV7-2; j_call: TRBJ2-3; clone_size: many; cdr3_nt: TGTGCCAGTAATCTAGCGGGGGGCAGGACTAGCACAGATACGCAGTATTTT; cdr3_aa: CASNLAGGRTSTDTQYF
d_call: TRBD2; v_call: TRBV25-1; j_call: TRBJ2-3; clone_size: many; cdr3_nt: TGTGCCAGCAGTCTACCGGGACTAGCGGGGGCGAAGCAGTATTTT; cdr3_aa: CASSLPGLAGAKQYF
d_call: TRBD1; v_call: TRBV4-1; j_call: TRBJ1-5; clone_size: .; cdr3_nt: TGCGCCAGCAGCCAAGATTTCCCGACAGGGCATGATCAGCCCCAGCATTTT; cdr3_aa: CASSQDFPTGHDQPQHF
d_call: .; v_call: TRBV10-2; j_call: TRBJ2-7; clone_size: many; cdr3_nt: TGCGCCAGCAGTGAGTCGTTTGGCCCAATCAATAGATTC; cdr3_aa: CASSESFGPINRF
d_call: .; v_call: TRBV15; j_call: TRBJ1-6; clone_size: many; cdr3_nt: TGTGCCACCAGCATTGGGACGGAAAATTATTCACCCCTCCACTTT; cdr3_aa: CATSIGTENYSPLHF
d_call: .; v_call: TRBV29-1; j_call: TRBJ1-3; clone_size: many; cdr3_nt: TGCAGCGTTGTCGGGTTGCTCTCTGGAAACACCATATATTTT; cdr3_aa: CSVVGLLSGNTIYF
d_call: TRBD1; v_call: TRBV5-6; j_call: TRBJ1-1; clone_size: many; cdr3_nt: TGTGCCAGCAGCTTGCCCTCCGGACAGGGAACTGAAGCTTTCTTT; cdr3_aa: CASSLPSGQGTEAFF
d_call: .; v_call: TRBV12-3/TRBV12-4; j_call: TRBJ2-3; clone_size: many; cdr3_nt: TGTGCCAGCAGGTCACTAGCATCTGATACGCAGTATTTT; cdr3_aa: CASRSLASDTQYF
d_call: .; v_call: TRBV7-8; j_call: TRBJ2-7; clone_size: many; cdr3_nt: TGTGCCAGCAGCTTTTCCGGCGAGCAGTACTTC; cdr3_aa: CASSFSGEQYF
d_call: .; v_call: TRBV2; j_call: TRBJ1-2; clone_size: few; cdr3_nt: TGTGCCAGCAGTGACGGAAGCTATGGCTACACCTTC; cdr3_aa: CASSDGSYGYTF
d_call: TRBD1; v_call: TRBV4-1; j_call: TRBJ2-7; clone_size: few; cdr3_nt: TGCGCCAGCAGCCACGGACAGGGGAGGGACGAGCAGTACTTC; cdr3_aa: CASSHGQGRDEQYF
d_call: .; v_call: TRBV12-5; j_call: TRBJ2-7; clone_size: .; cdr3_nt: TGTGCTAGTGGTCCCTCCGGCCCCTACGAGCAGTACTTC; cdr3_aa: CASGPSGPYEQYF
d_call: TRBD2; v_call: TRBV6-5; j_call: TRBJ2-1; clone_size: few; cdr3_nt: TGTGCCAGCAGTTGGCGGGGGGGCTACAATGAGCAGTTCTTC; cdr3_aa: CASSWRGGYNEQFF
d_call: TRBD1; v_call: TRBV7-9; j_call: TRBJ2-7; clone_size: many; cdr3_nt: TGTGCCAGCAGCGACCGGGACAGAGACTACGAGCAGTACTTC; cdr3_aa: CASSDRDRDYEQYF
d_call: TRBD1; v_call: TRBV7-6; j_call: TRBJ2-7; clone_size: many; cdr3_nt: TGTGCCAGCAGCCCCGGGACAGGGCTGCAGTACTTC; cdr3_aa: CASSPGTGLQYF
d_call: TRBD2; v_call: TRBV10-3; j_call: TRBJ2-7; clone_size: many; cdr3_nt: TGTGCCATCAGTGAGGGGTCGGGAGGGTACGAGCAGTACTTC; cdr3_aa: CAISEGSGGYEQYF
d_call: .; v_call: TRBV5-6; j_call: TRBJ1-1; clone_size: many; cdr3_nt: TGTGCCAGCAGCCACCCGAACATGAACACTGAAGCTTTCTTT; cdr3_aa: CASSHPNMNTEAFF
d_call: TRBD1; v_call: TRBV4-1; j_call: TRBJ1-1; clone_size: many; cdr3_nt: TGCGCCAGCAGCCAACCGGGACAGGGGGTGAAAATGAACACTGAAGCTTTCTTT; cdr3_aa: CASSQPGQGVKMNTEAFF
d_call: .; v_call: TRBV28; j_call: TRBJ1-5; clone_size: .; cdr3_nt: TGTGCCGGAGGGAAGACAGGAAACAATCAGCCCCAGCATTTT; cdr3_aa: CAGGKTGNNQPQHF
d_call: .; v_call: TRBV23-1; j_call: TRBJ1-4; clone_size: many; cdr3_nt: TGCGCCAGCAGTCTACATTGGAGAGAGGAACCGAATGAAAAACTGTTTTTT; cdr3_aa: CASSLHWREEPNEKLFF
d_call: TRBD1; v_call: TRBV9; j_call: TRBJ2-7; clone_size: many; cdr3_nt: TGTGCCAGCAGCGTAGGACAGGGCGCCTACGAGCAGTACTTC; cdr3_aa: CASSVGQGAYEQYF
d_call: TRBD1; v_call: TRBV19; j_call: TRBJ1-2; clone_size: few; cdr3_nt: TGTGCCAGTAGTATGGACAGGGGGCTCCCTGTCTATGGCTACACCTTC; cdr3_aa: CASSMDRGLPVYGYTF
d_call: .; v_call: TRBV4-1; j_call: TRBJ2-5; clone_size: many; cdr3_nt: TGCGCCAGCAGCCAAGCTTTCAGCTCGGGAGAGACCCAGTACTTC; cdr3_aa: CASSQAFSSGETQYF
d_call: .; v_call: TRBV30; j_call: TRBJ2-3; clone_size: many; cdr3_nt: TGTGCCTGGAGTGGGCTCACAGATACGCAGTATTTT; cdr3_aa: CAWSGLTDTQYF
d_call: TRBD2; v_call: TRBV6-2/TRBV6-3; j_call: TRBJ2-5; clone_size: few; cdr3_nt: TGTGCCAGCAGTCCCCAACTCCGACTAGCGGCCCAAGAGACCCAGTACTTC; cdr3_aa: CASSPQLRLAAQETQYF
d_call: .; v_call: TRBV12-3/TRBV12-4; j_call: TRBJ1-1; clone_size: many; cdr3_nt: TGTGCCAGCAGACTGTACATGAACACTGAAGCTTTCTTT; cdr3_aa: CASRLYMNTEAFF
d_call: .; v_call: TRBV27; j_call: TRBJ2-7; clone_size: many; cdr3_nt: TGTGCCAGCAGTTCGGCCCCAGGCTACTACGAGCAGTACTTC; cdr3_aa: CASSSAPGYYEQYF
d_call: .; v_call: TRBV4-2; j_call: TRBJ2-5; clone_size: .; cdr3_nt: TGTGCCAGCAGCCAAGAAGGAGCGGAAGAGACCCAGTACTTC; cdr3_aa: CASSQEGAEETQYF
d_call: .; v_call: TRBV7-9; j_call: TRBJ1-1; clone_size: few; cdr3_nt: TGTGCCAGCAGCTTAGCGGACGGACAGGAAGCTTTCTTT; cdr3_aa: CASSLADGQEAFF
d_call: .; v_call: TRBV20-1; j_call: TRBJ2-7; clone_size: many; cdr3_nt: TGCAGTGCTAGAGTACCGCACAACTCCTACGAGCAGTACTTC; cdr3_aa: CSARVPHNSYEQYF
d_call: .; v_call: TRBV13; j_call: TRBJ1-6; clone_size: many; cdr3_nt: TGTGCCAGCAGCTTAGTAAATTCACCCCTCCACTTT; cdr3_aa: CASSLVNSPLHF
d_call: .; v_call: TRBV6-6; j_call: TRBJ2-1; clone_size: many; cdr3_nt: TGTGCCAGCAGTTACCCCGGCACCTACAATGAGCAGTTCTTC; cdr3_aa: CASSYPGTYNEQFF